Each of the 7 T cell receptor beta chains below was sequenced from the same sample in a study of CD8+ T cells in alopecia areata. Described treatment: oral pan-JAK inhibitor, 5-10 mg twice daily. Following RNA extraction, reverse transcription yielded cDNA that acted as the sequencing template. Data came from immunoSEQ multiplex PCR; TCRdb stores just in-frame clones and leaves some out. The sample comprises roughly 46,000 clones, roughly 65% of which are singletons, and about a fifth rests with the top ten. The specimen comprised CD8+ T cells sorted from blood, sampled at week 4, from a patient treated with tofacitinib. These receptors came from a human donor with alopecia areata.

The gene calls are TRBV7-9 and TRBJ1-1, with D possibly being TRBD1 (5 bases). Germline CDR1 and CDR2: SEHNR and FQNEAQ (reference sequence). The CDR3 totals 14 residues. V lost 4 bases and J lost 1, with 10 bases in between. The CDR3 region is CASSSPTENTEAFF. CDR3 nucleotide sequence: TGTGCCAGCAGCTCTCCGACAGAGAACACTGAAGCTTTCTTT. Complete variable domain (other parts from reference TRBV7-9 and TRBJ1-1): DTGVSQNPRHKITKRGQNVTFRCDPISEHNRLYWYRQTLGQGPEFLTYFQNEAQLEKSRLLSDRFSAERPKGSFSTLEIQRTEQGDSAMYLCASSSPTENTEAFFGQGTRLTVV.

V and J are TRBV5-1 and TRBJ2-7; unclear D gene. The germline V gene has CDR1 SGHRS and CDR2 YFSETQ. The CDR3 covers 13 residues. The V gene lost 0 bases and the J gene lost 7 bases, with 11 bases spanning the gap. The CDR3 nucleotides are TGCGCCAGCAGCTTGGCGGTAGGTGGAGAGCAGTACTTC. Its translation is CASSLAVGGEQYF.

This sequence joins TRBV27 and TRBJ2-2; D uncertain. CDR1 and CDR2 from the germline V gene are MNHEY and SMNVEV (reference sequence). This CDR3 region has 14 residues. The V end was cut by 8 bases, the J end by 6 bases, with 16 bases between. The CDR3 sequence: CASGHSLSPGELFF. The CDR3 DNA reads as TGTGCCAGCGGGCACAGCCTCTCACCCGGGGAGCTGTTTTTT.

Notes on this clone: Different DNA sequences within this sample yield the same CDR3. This chain links TRBV7-2 with TRBJ2-5, with D tentatively TRBD1 (6 bases). The CDR3 runs to 13 residues. The V end lost 1 base, the J end lost 3 bases, and 6 bases lay between the germline ends. CDR1 SGHTA and CDR2 FQGNSA come from the germline V gene. CDR3 region: CASSLDREETQYF. The CDR3 coding sequence is TGTGCCAGCAGCTTAGACAGGGAAGAGACCCAGTACTTC. The complete variable domain, with remaining parts taken from reference TRBV7-2 and TRBJ2-5, reads GAGVSQSPSNKVTEKGKDVELRCDPISGHTALYWYRQSLGQGLEFLIYFQGNSAPDKSGLPSDRFSAERTGGSVSTLTIQRTQQEDSAVYLCASSLDREETQYFGPGTRLLVL.

This chain joins TRBV29-1 and TRBJ1-1; D gene ambiguous. Germline values: CDR1 SQVTM, CDR2 ANQGSEA. This CDR3 comprises 13 residues. V gave up 7 bases and J gave up 0 bases, with 12 bases separating them. The CDR3 reads CSAHRTVNTEAFF. The CDR3 nucleotides are TGCAGCGCCCACAGAACCGTGAACACTGAAGCTTTCTTT. The full variable domain, with the rest looked up from reference TRBV29-1 and TRBJ1-1, is SAVISQKPSRDICQRGTSLTIQCQVDSQVTMMFWYRQQPGQSLTLIATANQGSEATYESGFVIDKFPISRPNLTFSTLTVSNMSPEDSSIYLCSAHRTVNTEAFFGQGTRLTVV.

This clone was observed a few times. J is TRBJ2-7 and V is TRBV30, with TRBD1 as a possible D gene (6 bases). This CDR3 is 14 amino acids long. Between the trimmed V and J ends, which lost 6 bases and 3 bases, there was a span of 18 bases. Germline CDR1 and CDR2: GTSNPN and SVGIG (reference sequence). CDR3 residues: CACLDRTQLYEQYF. In DNA, the CDR3 is TGTGCCTGCCTTGACAGGACGCAACTCTACGAGCAGTACTTC.

This sequence joins TRBV6-5 and TRBJ1-5; 9 nucleotides align to TRBD1. Germline V CDR1 and CDR2: MNHEY, SVGAGI. The junction had 3 bases not matched to a gene; V was cut back by 5 bases and J by 4 bases. This CDR3 comprises 14 residues. In DNA, the CDR3 is TGTGCCAGCAGTCCCGGGACAGGGAATCAGCCCCAGCATTTT. Translating it yields CASSPGTGNQPQHF.